These 17 T cell receptor beta chains originate from one sample sequenced in a study of T cell responses to AZD1222 COVID-19 vaccine. Some clones are missing from TCRdb's copy, which holds only in-frame ones; the method was immunoSEQ multiplex PCR. This sample has about 110,000 clones, with 88% found just once. The sample was peripheral blood, taken on day 0 of AZD1222 vaccination. The receptors stem from an adult in good health.

The DNA of the CDR3 is TGTGCCTGGAGTGGAGGGGGAACTGAAGCTTTCTTT. Amino acids: CAWSGGGTEAFF. This chain connects TRBV30 to TRBJ1-1, with TRBD1 as a possible D gene (6 bases). In germline, CDR1 is GTSNPN, CDR2 SVGIG (reference sequence). V was shortened by 1 base and J by 5 bases, with 8 bases between the two germline ends. This CDR3 is built from 12 residues.

The chain employs TRBV7-9 and TRBJ1-4; D perhaps matches TRBD1 (6 bases). Per the germline V gene, CDR1 is SEHNR and CDR2 is FQNEAQ (reference sequence). The CDR3 loop spans 15 amino acids. Deletions cut 5 bases from V and 6 bases from J, with 16 bases between. The CDR3 nucleotides read TGTGCCAGCAGCCCCATCAGGGGTAAGCATGAAAAACTGTTTTTT. It is translated as CASSPIRGKHEKLFF.

The rearrangement links TRBV5-1 to TRBJ1-1; 7 bases fit TRBD1. Germline CDR1 SGHRS, CDR2 YFSETQ. The CDR3 length is 15 residues. J gave up 0 bases and V 3 bases, and 5 bases lay outside the gene matches. Here the CDR3 DNA reads TGCGCCAGCAGCTCGGGGACAGCCATGAACACTGAAGCTTTCTTT. Residues: CASSSGTAMNTEAFF.

This clone was seen just once. The chain couples TRBV5-1 to TRBJ2-1, with 7 bases matching TRBD2. Germline CDR1 SGHRS, CDR2 YFSETQ. V lost 4 bases and J lost 6; bases outside the gene matches: 7. The CDR3 covers 14 residues. CDR3 sequence (DNA): TGCGCCAGCAGCCTCGGGACTAATTTCAATGAGCAGTTCTTC. Residues: CASSLGTNFNEQFF. Using reference TRBV5-1 and TRBJ2-1 for the parts outside the CDR3, the full variable domain is KAGVTQTPRYLIKTRGQQVTLSCSPISGHRSVSWYQQTPGQGLQFLFEYFSETQRNKGNFPGRFSGRQFSNSRSEMNVSTLELGDSALYLCASSLGTNFNEQFFGPGTRLTVL.

This sequence joins TRBV10-3 and TRBJ1-1, with a tentative D call TRBD1 (6 bases). The CDR3 extends over 15 amino acids. CDR1 and CDR2 from the germline V gene are ENHRY and SYGVKD. V was clipped by 9 bases and J by 5 bases, with 22 bases between them. The CDR3 here is CAIRDPGATRTEAFF. DNA for the CDR3: TGTGCCATACGAGACCCGGGGGCCACTCGAACTGAAGCTTTCTTT.

In this sample, this clone turned up once. The genes are TRBV7-8 and TRBJ1-6, with D perhaps TRBD1 (5 bases). From germline, CDR1 is SGHVS and CDR2 FQNEAQ. The ends were cut back, 0 bases at V and 7 bases at J, with 10 bases in the middle. CDR3 length: 15 residues. As DNA, the CDR3 is TGTGCCAGCAGCTTAGCTGGGGGTGGGAATTCACCCCTCCACTTT. Protein product: CASSLAGGGNSPLHF.

This clone appeared once. The V gene is TRBV2, the J gene TRBJ1-4; D may be TRBD1 (5 bases). Germline loops: CDR1 SNHLY, CDR2 FYNNEI. Trimming removed 5 bases from V and 7 bases from J, with 14 bases in between. The CDR3 has 14 amino acids. The CDR3 coding sequence is TGTGCCAGCAGTCCACTGGAGGGGACTGAAAAACTGTTTTTT. Translation gives CASSPLEGTEKLFF.

Note on this clone: At one of its ends the junction is not consistent with the germline gene, which may arise from a read error. The chain is built from TRBV9 and TRBJ1-2; D unclear. Germline V CDR1 and CDR2: SGDLS, YYNGEE. This CDR3 is 14 amino acids long. The CDR3 loop is CASSVGGPKYGYTF. The CDR3 DNA sequence: TGTGCCAGCAGCGTAGGAGGTCCTAAATATGGCTACACCTTC.

The V and J genes are TRBV19 and TRBJ1-5; 9 nucleotides agree with TRBD1. This CDR3 is built from 17 residues. The germline CDR1 and CDR2 sequences are LNHDA and SQIVND (reference sequence). Losses at the gene ends were 4 bases for V and 0 bases for J; bases not matched to a gene: 7. The CDR3 DNA reads TGTGCCAGTAGTAGGGACAGGGATGCTTATAGCAATCAGCCCCAGCATTTT. Translation: CASSRDRDAYSNQPQHF.

This chain uses TRBV6-5 with TRBJ2-7, with 7 bases lining up with TRBD1. Losses at the gene ends were 6 bases for V and 0 bases for J; bases not matched to a gene: 8. Germline V CDR1 and CDR2: MNHEY, SVGAGI. The CDR3 runs 15 residues. The CDR3 loop is CASRSRQGFSYEQYF. The CDR3 DNA follows: TGTGCCAGCAGGTCCCGACAGGGTTTCTCCTACGAGCAGTACTTC.

The chain carries TRBV2 and TRBJ2-5, with D hard to call. The germline V and J ends were trimmed by 5 bases and 3 bases, with 1 base remaining between them. Per germline, CDR1 SNHLY and CDR2 FYNNEI. This CDR3 region has 10 residues. This CDR3 reads CASSKETQYF. The CDR3 nucleotides are TGTGCCAGCAGTAAAGAGACCCAGTACTTC.

J is TRBJ2-3 and V is TRBV18, with TRBD2 identical over 8 bases. Germline loops: CDR1 KGHSH, CDR2 LQKENI. Trimming took 5 bases from V and 0 from J; bases not matched to a gene: 10. The CDR3 extends over 17 amino acids. This CDR3 reads CASSADTSGTSTDTQYF. DNA of the CDR3: TGTGCCAGCTCAGCCGATACTAGCGGAACTAGCACAGATACGCAGTATTTT.

The chain joins TRBV6-4 to TRBJ2-7; 7 bases line up with TRBD1. The CDR3 totals 17 residues. V was pared by 2 bases and J by 7 bases, with 17 bases of the junction left unmatched. Germline assignment: CDR1 MRHNA and CDR2 SNTAGT. CDR3 sequence (DNA): TGTGCCAGCAGTGACAGGACGGCTCTGGGACAGTTGGGTGAGCAGTACTTC. This translates into CASSDRTALGQLGEQYF.

V gene TRBV14 combines with J gene TRBJ1-4; 7 bases are a match to TRBD1. V shed 5 bases, J shed 7 bases, and the junction held 7 bases outside the gene matches. The germline V gene has CDR1 SGHDN and CDR2 FVKESK. The CDR3 totals 14 residues. The CDR3 sequence: CASSKQGMGEKLFF. Written as DNA, the CDR3 is TGTGCCAGCAGCAAACAGGGGATGGGTGAAAAACTGTTTTTT.

This chain joins TRBV5-8 and TRBJ1-1, with D hard to call. The germline V gene encodes CDR1 SGHTS and CDR2 YDEGEE. The CDR3 spans 14 residues. With 7 bases removed from V and 4 bases from J, the gap between germline ends came to 17 bases. The DNA of the CDR3 is TGTGCCAGCGGGAAAGAGGAGGTTTTCACTGAAGCTTTCTTT. Its protein is CASGKEEVFTEAFF.

The chain is built from TRBV20-1 and TRBJ1-2; unclear D gene. The ends were cut back, 8 bases at V and 9 bases at J, with 7 bases in the middle. CDR3 length: 8 residues. Germline CDR1 and CDR2: DFQATT and SNEGSKA (reference sequence). Written as DNA, the CDR3 is TGCAGTCCTGATAGCTACACCTTC. Encoded protein: CSPDSYTF.

V usage is TRBV2 and J usage is TRBJ1-5; 8 nucleotides agree with TRBD1. Germline V lookup: CDR1 SNHLY, CDR2 FYNNEI. Trimming took 4 bases from V and 7 from J; bases not matched to a gene: 9. The CDR3 length is 15 residues. The CDR3 reads CASSADRGGGQPQHF. The CDR3 nucleotides are TGTGCCAGCAGTGCCGACAGGGGCGGAGGCCAGCCCCAGCATTTT. Together with reference TRBV2 and TRBJ1-5, the CDR3 gives the full variable domain: EPEVTQTPSHQVTQMGQEVILRCVPISNHLYFYWYRQILGQKVEFLVSFYNNEISEKSEIFDDQFSVERPDGSNFTLKIRSTKLEDSAMYFCASSADRGGGQPQHFGDGTRLSIL.